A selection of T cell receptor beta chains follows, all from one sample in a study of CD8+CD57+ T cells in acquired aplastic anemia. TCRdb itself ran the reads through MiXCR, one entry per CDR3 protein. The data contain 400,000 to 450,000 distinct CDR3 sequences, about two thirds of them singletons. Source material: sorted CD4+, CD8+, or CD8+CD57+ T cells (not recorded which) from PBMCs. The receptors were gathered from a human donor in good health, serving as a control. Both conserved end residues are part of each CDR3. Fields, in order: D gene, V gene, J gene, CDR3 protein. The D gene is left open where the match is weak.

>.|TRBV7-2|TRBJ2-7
CASSLEGAPVPPLYKRYF
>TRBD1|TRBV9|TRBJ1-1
CASSTSRGGTGSLIF
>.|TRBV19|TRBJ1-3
CASSLGITGNTIYF
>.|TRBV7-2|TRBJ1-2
CASSQDLKLPIGF
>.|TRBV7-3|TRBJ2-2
CASSLRGEQLF
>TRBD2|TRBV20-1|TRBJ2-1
CSATSTSGRAGEQFF
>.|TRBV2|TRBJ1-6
CASTADMGRNSPLHF
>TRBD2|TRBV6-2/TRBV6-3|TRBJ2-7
CASREGSGVLAYF
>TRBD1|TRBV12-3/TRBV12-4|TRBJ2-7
CASSRVMGTASYEQYF
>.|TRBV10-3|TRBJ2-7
CAISGRERSYEQYF
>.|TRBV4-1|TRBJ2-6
CASSQGYFSGANVLTF
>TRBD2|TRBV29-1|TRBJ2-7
CSNQLAGDYYEQYF
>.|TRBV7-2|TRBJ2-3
CASREREDTQYF
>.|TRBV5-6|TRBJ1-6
CASSRGWRSYNSPLHF
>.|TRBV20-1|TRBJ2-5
CSASSRVGEKETQYF
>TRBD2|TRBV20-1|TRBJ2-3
CSANPGLAGAGADTQYF
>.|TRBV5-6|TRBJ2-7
CASSLFRGRNEQYF
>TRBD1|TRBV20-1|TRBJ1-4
CSATTGQGVEKLFF
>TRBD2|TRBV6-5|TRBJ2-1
CASSPLSGGKNNEQFF
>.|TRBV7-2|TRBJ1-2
CASSQHWSWGANVYTF
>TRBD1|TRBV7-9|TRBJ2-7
CASSLEGASEKLF
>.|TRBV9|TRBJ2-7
CASSVGQNLYEQYF
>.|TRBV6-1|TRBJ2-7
CASLGRGIAQYF
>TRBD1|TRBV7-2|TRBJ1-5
CASSQDRTGEGQPQHF
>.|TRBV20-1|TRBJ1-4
CSVSTSGGSYEKLFF
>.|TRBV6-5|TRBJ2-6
CASSYAHSSGANVLTF
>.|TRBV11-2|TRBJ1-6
CASSVVGGRSPLHF
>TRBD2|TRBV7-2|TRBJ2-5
CASRDRLAGGLGETQYF
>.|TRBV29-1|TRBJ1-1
CSVDGGSHTEAFF
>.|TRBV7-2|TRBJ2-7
CASSLLSANYYEYYF